This T cell receptor (beta chain) was observed in a study of blood T cell repertoires in COVID-19 (dated by TCRdb to the early 2020s). Background on the whole study: Collaborator samples came from the United States, Italy and Spain and covered acute and convalescent phases of COVID-19. Deeply sampled blood TCRbeta repertoires from subjects exposed to, actively infected with, or recovered from COVID-19 were included in the dataset. A freely available public database, intended as a resource for researchers studying the immune response to SARS-CoV-2, is where the repertoires were released. Sample metadata almost always included a de-identified subject ID, COVID-19 status, age in years and sex. Samples were obtained from the ongoing ImmuneRACE study (first 160 participants) and from about 1,300 subjects provided by 6 global collaborators. The prospective study material was composed of cDNA or gDNA derived from T cells, B-cell-depleted T cells, or PBMCs. Where available, HLA class I and class II types were obtained from metadata supplied by the sample provider rather than from assay-based typing. Broad study findings and their caveats: Clinical and demographic metadata were provided uncurated, with the amount varying by source and participant.

TCRbeta CDR3 regions were amplified from genomic DNA using the immunoSEQ Assay, a bias-controlled multiplex PCR. Per the authors' processing: The number of nucleated cells in each sample was estimated by amplification of reference gene primers within the assay. To quantify the absolute abundance of each unique TCRbeta CDR3 rearrangement, sequence reads were collapsed and filtered. For each sample, productive Simpson clonality was calculated as the square root of Simpson's diversity index over productive rearrangements. The clones in this table, taken by TCRdb from immuneACCESS, are in-frame only. Not every clone is retained; where verified, under half of the shortfall comes from an unresolved V gene, and the cause of the rest is unknown. V, J and clone size were drawn from that table, and D and trimming were deduced from the DNA. The sample table lists approximately 170,000 clones, roughly 80% of them with a count of one. The ten largest clones represent about a tenth of the sample.

The CDR3 holds 16 amino acids from the cysteine to the phenylalanine. CDR3 DNA is the only sequence kept; it has 48 bases, read in frame from the first base. Trimming removed 0 bases from V and 4 bases from J, leaving 14 bases between the germline ends. The germline V gene specifies SGHRS as CDR1 and YFSETQ as CDR2. The collaborating institutions used their own protocols to collect whole blood in K2EDTA tubes. For TCRbeta analysis, collaborators shipped samples as frozen whole blood, isolated PBMCs, or DNA extracted from either of those sample types. In the case of this clone: This clone's antigen is unknown. Per-base qualities were not stored, and no clone one base away is much larger.

The rearrangement combines TRBV5-1 with TRBJ2-1, and the D gene may be TRBD2, 5 bases matching. The sequencing sample was made of peripheral blood. The TCR originated in a man aged 65-85 years with active or convalescent COVID-19. The CDR3 sequence is CASSLVSGSGYNEQFF. The DNA sequence is TGCGCCAGCAGCTTGGTTTCCGGATCGGGATACAATGAGCAGTTCTTC.